The clone carrying this T cell receptor beta chain was counted at least ten times. The entry originates in a study of T cells after yellow fever vaccination. TCRdb re-analysed the 5' RACE reads in MiXCR, keeping a single row per CDR3 protein. Of some 220,000 distinct CDR3 sequences in the sample, 3% to 3.5% were seen once. The CDR3 is 15 amino acids. The germline V gene has CDR1 SGHRS and CDR2 YFSETQ. The V end lost 0 bases, the J end lost 3 bases, and 12 bases lay between the germline ends. The sequence derives from a man between 18 and 35 years old who received the YFV17D yellow fever vaccine. Sequenced here: CD4+ T cells sorted from PBMCs, sampled 10 days after the yellow fever booster vaccination. J is TRBJ1-1 and V is TRBV5-1, with D tentatively TRBD1 (5 bases). The chain's CDR3 is CASSLVLGADTEAFF. CDR3 nucleotide sequence: TGCGCCAGCAGCTTGGTTTTAGGGGCGGACACTGAAGCTTTCTTT.